This record covers a single T cell receptor (beta chain). Original analysis: Amplification with reference gene primers provided the estimates of nucleated cell counts. The method was immunoSEQ multiplex PCR; TCRdb's version includes in-frame clones alone and lacks a portion of them. The V and J calls and clone size are taken from that table; D and trimming were inferred from the DNA. This table holds about 270,000 clones, about nine tenths found once. This sample was taken from a study of blood T cell repertoires in COVID-19. On the study more broadly: Sites across the United States, Italy and Spain contributed samples from acute and convalescent COVID-19. Nucleic acid was either cDNA or gDNA, and it came from T cells, B-cell-depleted T cells, or PBMCs.

The V gene's germline CDR1 is MNHEY and CDR2 SMNVEV (reference sequence). V was trimmed by 3 bases and J by 4 bases, leaving 15 bases between them. CDR3 length: 15 amino acids. This receptor was taken from a woman aged 30 to 39 with COVID-19, enrolled during active disease. Sample: peripheral blood. V usage is TRBV27 and J usage is TRBJ1-2; weak D call: TRBD1 (5 bases). The CDR3 here is CASSFQQGFTYGYTF. Written as DNA, the CDR3 is TGTGCCAGCAGTTTTCAGCAGGGCTTTACCTATGGCTACACCTTC.